Following are 20 T cell receptor beta chains from one sample sequenced in a study of CD8 T cells in ankylosing spondylitis. Study results and limitations: Ankylosing spondylitis blood seemed to carry a telltale TCR beta motif made of several highly homologous variants.

In TCRdb, the 5' RACE reads were re-called with MiXCR into one record per CDR3 protein. The table shows roughly 700,000 distinct CDR3 sequences, with under 20% occurring only once. What these receptors recognize is not known. Sequenced input: blood, either unsorted or a sorted T cell fraction (not recorded which). These receptors were collected from a male donor with ankylosing spondylitis.

The chain recombines TRBV29-1 with TRBJ1-2, with 10 bases aligning to TRBD1. This CDR3 has 14 amino acids. V lost 5 bases, J lost 4 bases, and 7 bases stayed unmatched. Germline CDR1 and CDR2: SQVTM and ANQGSEA. The CDR3 sequence: CSVFAGTGVYGYTF. DNA of the CDR3: TGCAGCGTTTTCGCCGGGACAGGGGTCTATGGCTACACCTTC.

This clonotype showed up many times. The chain is built from TRBV5-1 and TRBJ2-3; no clear D. Germline V lookup: CDR1 SGHRS, CDR2 YFSETQ. The CDR3 runs 15 residues. V gave up 0 bases and J gave up 0 bases, with 8 bases separating them. CDR3 residues: CASSLGSYSTDTQYF. CDR3 bases: TGCGCCAGCAGCTTGGGGTCGTATAGCACAGATACGCAGTATTTT.

This chain links TRBV20-1 with TRBJ2-5, with D uncertain. This CDR3 region has 15 residues. Trimming took off 5 bases at V and 0 bases at J, with 16 bases between the two ends. Germline CDR1 DFQATT, CDR2 SNEGSKA (reference sequence). This CDR3 is CSAVPWAANQETQYF. CDR3 nucleotides: TGCAGTGCTGTCCCTTGGGCAGCTAACCAAGAGACCCAGTACTTC.

V and J are TRBV12-3 or TRBV12-4 and TRBJ2-1; no clear D gene. V was pared by 7 bases and J by 6 bases, with 4 bases between. The CDR3 is made up of 10 amino acids. The CDR3 DNA follows: TGTGCCAGCACGGGCAATGAGCAGTTCTTC. Protein product: CASTGNEQFF.

This clonotype was detected ten times or more. The chain couples TRBV29-1 to TRBJ2-3, with D possibly TRBD1 on 5 matching bases. Per germline, CDR1 SQVTM and CDR2 ANQGSEA. The V end was cut by 7 bases, the J end by 4 bases, with 12 bases between. The CDR3 totals 12 residues. The DNA of the CDR3 is TGCAGCGGTCGGCAGGGTCCAGATACGCAGTATTTT. Translating gives CSGRQGPDTQYF.

The V call is TRBV4-1, the J call TRBJ2-5; D is possibly TRBD2 (5 bases). The V gene lost 2 bases and the J gene lost 2 bases, with 9 bases spanning the gap. CDR3 length: 14 residues. Germline V gene data show CDR1 as MGHRA and CDR2 as YSYEKL. CDR3 nucleotides: TGCGCCAGCAGCCAAATCGGGGAACAAGAGACCCAGTACTTC. Protein sequence: CASSQIGEQETQYF.

The chain combines TRBV27 with TRBJ2-2; D is undetermined. This CDR3 contains 14 residues. Trimming removed 6 bases at V and 2 bases at J, with 10 bases between. The germline V gene has CDR1 MNHEY and CDR2 SMNVEV (reference sequence). The CDR3 loop is CASRLLGNTGELFF. Written as DNA, the CDR3 is TGTGCCAGCAGGCTGCTTGGAAACACCGGGGAGCTGTTTTTT.

The chain links TRBV20-1 to TRBJ2-3, with TRBD2 matching over 7 bases. Germline V gene data show CDR1 as DFQATT and CDR2 as SNEGSKA (reference sequence). V trimming: 6 bases; J trimming: 7 bases; junction bases outside the gene matches: 16. This CDR3 region has 15 residues. The CDR3 nucleotides are TGCAGTGCCGAACCTCCAGCGGGGAAGGCCTATACGCAGTATTTT. This gives the protein CSAEPPAGKAYTQYF.

In its sample, this clonotype was seen once. The V call is TRBV2, the J call TRBJ2-7, with D perhaps being TRBD1 or TRBD2 (6 bases each). The CDR3 is made up of 14 amino acids. V gave up 7 bases and J gave up 2 bases, with 15 bases separating them. Germline CDR1 SNHLY, CDR2 FYNNEI. The CDR3 nucleotides are TGTGCCAGCACGTGGGGGGCGGGCACCTACGAGCAGTACTTC. It codes for CASTWGAGTYEQYF.

This clonotype turned up a few times. This chain connects TRBV5-1 to TRBJ1-5; D gene uncertain. Germline CDR1 SGHRS, CDR2 YFSETQ. The CDR3 is made up of 16 amino acids. The germline V and J ends were trimmed by 1 base and 11 bases, with 22 bases remaining between them. The chain's CDR3 is CASSLNSNQPGEAQHF. Here the CDR3 DNA reads TGCGCCAGCAGCTTGAACAGTAATCAGCCTGGGGAGGCCCAGCATTTT.

This rearrangement joins TRBV12-3 or TRBV12-4 to TRBJ1-3, with a weak D call TRBD1 (5 bases). This CDR3 region has 15 residues. Trimming took off 2 bases at V and 4 bases at J, with 12 bases between the two ends. In nucleotides, the CDR3 is TGTGCCAGCAGTTTATGGGGGGACTTGGGAAACACCATATATTTT. Its protein product is CASSLWGDLGNTIYF.

The chain uses TRBV27 and TRBJ1-4; no clear D. The CDR3 length is 16 residues. The ends were cut back, 2 bases at V and 1 base at J, with 11 bases in the middle. The germline V gene has CDR1 MNHEY and CDR2 SMNVEV (reference sequence). The CDR3: CASSLVLEGTNEKLFF. As DNA, the CDR3 is TGTGCCAGCAGTTTAGTTCTGGAGGGAACTAATGAAAAACTGTTTTTT.

The chain uses TRBV6-2 or TRBV6-3 and TRBJ1-1; weak D call: TRBD1 (5 bases). V was cut by 6 bases and J by 4 bases, with 9 bases left in between. The germline V gene encodes CDR1 MNHEY and CDR2 SVGEGT. The CDR3 sequence is 12 residues long. For the CDR3, the DNA is TGTGCCAGCAGGGAACAGGTCACTGAAGCTTTCTTT. Translation: CASREQVTEAFF.

This clonotype was seen at least ten times. The V and J genes are TRBV5-1 and TRBJ2-2, with D possibly TRBD1 on 6 matching bases. Per the germline V gene, CDR1 is SGHRS and CDR2 is YFSETQ. The CDR3 runs 15 residues. Trimming cost V 4 bases and J 6 bases, with 16 bases left between them. The CDR3 here is CASSLELQGPGELFF. DNA of the CDR3: TGCGCCAGCAGCCTCGAACTACAGGGTCCCGGGGAGCTGTTTTTT.

This clonotype was seen a handful of times. The gene calls are TRBV12-3 or TRBV12-4 and TRBJ2-6, with D perhaps matching TRBD1 (5 bases). Trimming stripped 6 bases from V and 4 bases from J, with 10 bases between. CDR3 size: 14 residues. CDR3 sequence (DNA): TGTGCCAGCAGCCCAGGGCCCGGGGCCAACGTCCTGACTTTC. Its translation: CASSPGPGANVLTF.

This clonotype showed up just a few times. V and J are TRBV15 and TRBJ1-5, with D unclear. Trimming cost V 0 bases and J 4 bases, with 10 bases left between them. CDR1 and CDR2 from the germline V gene are LNHNV and YYDKDF (reference sequence). The CDR3 is 15 residues long. As DNA, the CDR3 is TGTGCCACCAGCAGAGAATGGGGAACGAATCAGCCCCAGCATTTT. Protein: CATSREWGTNQPQHF. Full variable domain (missing parts from reference TRBV15 and TRBJ1-5): DAMVIQNPRYQVTQFGKPVTLSCSQTLNHNVMYWYQQKSSQAPKLLFHYYDKDFNNEADTPDNFQSRRPNTSFCFLDIRSPGLGDTAMYLCATSREWGTNQPQHFGDGTRLSIL.

CDR3 region: CASSQGPGQGGTEAFF. CDR3 coding DNA: TGCGCCAGCAGCCAAGGACCGGGACAGGGAGGAACTGAAGCTTTCTTT. The rearrangement joins TRBV4-1 to TRBJ1-1, with 9 bases matching TRBD1. The germline V gene encodes CDR1 MGHRA and CDR2 YSYEKL. This CDR3 comprises 16 residues. V was clipped by 1 base and J by 5 bases; unmatched bases: 8.

V and J are TRBV3-1 and TRBJ2-7, with 7 bases aligning to TRBD1. The CDR3 has 15 amino acids. The J segment lost 4 bases and the V segment lost 3 bases, leaving 9 bases of the junction unmatched. Per the germline V gene, CDR1 is LGHDT and CDR2 is YNNKEL (reference sequence). CDR3 residues: CASSHWGQWTYEQYF. The CDR3 DNA reads TGTGCCAGCAGCCATTGGGGACAGTGGACGTACGAGCAGTACTTC.

The chain is built from TRBV29-1 and TRBJ2-3, with a weak D call TRBD2 (6 bases). The CDR3 consists of 16 residues. V was trimmed by 4 bases and J by 1 base, leaving 18 bases between them. Germline CDR1 reads SQVTM; CDR2 reads ANQGSEA. The CDR3 region is CSVGGTLTGGTDTQYF. CDR3 nucleotide sequence: TGCAGCGTTGGCGGGACCCTAACTGGGGGCACAGATACGCAGTATTTT.

This clonotype has more than one count but fewer than ten. The chain has TRBV2 and TRBJ2-1, with D perhaps assigned TRBD1 or TRBD2 (6 bases each). Trimming shortened V by 2 bases and J by 9 bases, and 11 bases separated the two germline ends. CDR3 length: 13 residues. Germline lookup yields CDR1 SNHLY and CDR2 FYNNEI. This CDR3 is CASSESGGAEQFF. CDR3 nucleotide sequence: TGTGCCAGCAGTGAATCCGGGGGCGCTGAGCAGTTCTTC.